The 5 T cell receptor beta chains below were found in one sample sequenced in a study of siplizumab effects on memory and regulatory T cells. Sequenced by immunoSEQ multiplex PCR; TCRdb stores in-frame clones only, minus some. The sample has about 87,000 clones; more than 80% are singletons. Sequenced input: CD4+ T cells sorted from blood. The receptors shown here come from a human donor in good health.

The genes are TRBV4-1 and TRBJ2-7; 8 nucleotides line up with TRBD2. V lost 2 bases, J lost 4 bases, and 10 bases stayed unmatched. The V gene's germline CDR1 is MGHRA and CDR2 YSYEKL. The CDR3 has 16 residues. The CDR3 here is CASSQSPSGRRYEQYF. CDR3 coding DNA: TGCGCCAGCAGCCAATCCCCCAGCGGGAGACGTTACGAGCAGTACTTC.

This clone appeared once. Distinct nucleotide sequences in the sample also encode this CDR3. The CDR3 region is CASRGGGTDTQYF. CDR3 coding DNA: TGTGCCAGTAGGGGCGGGGGGACAGATACGCAGTATTTT. The chain combines TRBV19 with TRBJ2-3; 8 bases map to TRBD2. CDR1 is LNHDA and CDR2 is SQIVND in the germline V gene (reference sequence). Losses at the gene ends were 6 bases for V and 3 bases for J; bases not matched to a gene: 2. The CDR3 spans 13 residues.

This clone was observed once. CDR3 region: CASSESIYEQYF. CDR3 sequence (DNA): TGTGCCAGCAGTGAATCTATCTACGAGCAGTACTTC. The rearrangement links TRBV6-1 to TRBJ2-7, with D uncertain. The CDR3 runs 12 residues. V lost 2 bases and J lost 3, with 5 bases in between. The germline V gene has CDR1 MNHNS and CDR2 SASEGT.

V is TRBV5-4 and J is TRBJ2-3, with 11 bases aligning to TRBD2. V dropped 3 bases and J dropped 2; count of bases not matched to a gene: 5. Per the germline V gene, CDR1 is SGHNT and CDR2 is YYREEE (reference sequence). The CDR3 is 16 amino acids. The CDR3, as DNA: TGTGCCAGCAGCTCGCCGGGACTAGCGGTCACAGATACGCAGTATTTT. Translating gives CASSSPGLAVTDTQYF.

The chain joins TRBV10-3 to TRBJ1-1; a possible D gene is TRBD1 (6 bases). Germline lookup yields CDR1 ENHRY and CDR2 SYGVKD. Trimming took off 7 bases at V and 3 bases at J, with 21 bases between the two ends. The CDR3 has 16 residues. CDR3: CAIKGGVLLGDTEAFF. CDR3 DNA sequence: TGTGCCATCAAAGGGGGAGTTTTATTGGGGGACACTGAAGCTTTCTTT.